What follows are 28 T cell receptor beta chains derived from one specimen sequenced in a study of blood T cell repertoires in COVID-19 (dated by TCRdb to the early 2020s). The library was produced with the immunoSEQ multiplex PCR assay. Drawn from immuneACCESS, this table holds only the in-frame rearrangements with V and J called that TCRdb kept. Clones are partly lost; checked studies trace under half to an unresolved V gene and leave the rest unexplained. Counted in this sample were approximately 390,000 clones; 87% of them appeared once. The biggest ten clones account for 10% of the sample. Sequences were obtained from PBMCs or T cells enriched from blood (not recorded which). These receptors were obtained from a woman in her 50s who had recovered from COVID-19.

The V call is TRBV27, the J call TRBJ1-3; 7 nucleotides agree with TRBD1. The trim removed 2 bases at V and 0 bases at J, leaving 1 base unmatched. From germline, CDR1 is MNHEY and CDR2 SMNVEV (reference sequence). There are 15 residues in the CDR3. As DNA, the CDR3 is TGTGCCAGCAGTTTAAGACAGGGCTCTGGAAACACCATATATTTT. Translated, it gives CASSLRQGSGNTIYF.

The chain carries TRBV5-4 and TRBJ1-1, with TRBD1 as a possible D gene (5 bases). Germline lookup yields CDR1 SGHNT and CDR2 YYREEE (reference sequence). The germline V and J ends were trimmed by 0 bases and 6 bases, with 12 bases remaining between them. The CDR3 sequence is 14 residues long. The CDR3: CASSLAGSRSEAFF. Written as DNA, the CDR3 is TGTGCCAGCAGCTTGGCAGGGTCTCGGTCTGAAGCTTTCTTT.

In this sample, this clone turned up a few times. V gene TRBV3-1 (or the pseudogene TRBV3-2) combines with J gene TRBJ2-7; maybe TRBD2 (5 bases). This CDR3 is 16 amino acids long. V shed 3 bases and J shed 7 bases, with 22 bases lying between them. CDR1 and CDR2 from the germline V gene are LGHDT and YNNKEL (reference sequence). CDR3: CASSQGMVDHGKEQYF. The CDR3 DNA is TGTGCCAGCAGCCAGGGGATGGTGGACCACGGGAAAGAGCAGTACTTC.

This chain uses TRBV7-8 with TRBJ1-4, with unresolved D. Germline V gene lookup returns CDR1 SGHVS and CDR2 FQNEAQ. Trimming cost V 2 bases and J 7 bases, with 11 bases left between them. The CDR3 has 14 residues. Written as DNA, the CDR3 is TGTGCCAGCAGCTTAAATACAGTACGTGAAAAACTGTTTTTT. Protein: CASSLNTVREKLFF.

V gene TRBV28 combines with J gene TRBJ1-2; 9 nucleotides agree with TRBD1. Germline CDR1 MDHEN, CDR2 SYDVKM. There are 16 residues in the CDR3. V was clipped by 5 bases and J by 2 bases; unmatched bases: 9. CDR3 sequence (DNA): TGTGCCAGCAGTCCACTTTGGACAGGGGAGAACTATGGCTACACCTTC. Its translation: CASSPLWTGENYGYTF.

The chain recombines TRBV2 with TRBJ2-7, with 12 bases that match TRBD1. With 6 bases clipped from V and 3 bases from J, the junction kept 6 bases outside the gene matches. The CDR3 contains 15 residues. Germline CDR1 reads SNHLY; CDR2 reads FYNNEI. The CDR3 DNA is TGTGCCAGCAGACCCGGGACAGGGGGCTTCTACGAGCAGTACTTC. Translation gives CASRPGTGGFYEQYF.

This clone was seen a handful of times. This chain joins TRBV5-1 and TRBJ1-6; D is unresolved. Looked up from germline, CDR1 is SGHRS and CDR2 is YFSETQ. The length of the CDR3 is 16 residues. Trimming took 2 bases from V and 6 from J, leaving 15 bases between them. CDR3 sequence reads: CASSFDPPGSNSPLHF. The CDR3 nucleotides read TGCGCCAGCAGCTTTGACCCTCCGGGATCTAATTCACCCCTCCACTTT. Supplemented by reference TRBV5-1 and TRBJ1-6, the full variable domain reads KAGVTQTPRYLIKTRGQQVTLSCSPISGHRSVSWYQQTPGQGLQFLFEYFSETQRNKGNFPGRFSGRQFSNSRSEMNVSTLELGDSALYLCASSFDPPGSNSPLHFGNGTRLTVT.

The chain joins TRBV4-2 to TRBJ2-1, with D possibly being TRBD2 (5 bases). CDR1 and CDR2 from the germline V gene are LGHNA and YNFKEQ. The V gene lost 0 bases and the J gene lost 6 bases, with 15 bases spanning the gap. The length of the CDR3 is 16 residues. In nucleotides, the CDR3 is TGTGCCAGCAGCCAAGAACTAGGACCCCGCTCCAATGAGCAGTTCTTC. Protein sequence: CASSQELGPRSNEQFF.

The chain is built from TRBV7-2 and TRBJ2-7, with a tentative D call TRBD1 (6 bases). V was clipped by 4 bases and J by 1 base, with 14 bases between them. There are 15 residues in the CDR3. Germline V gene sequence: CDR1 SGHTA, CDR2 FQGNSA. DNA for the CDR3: TGTGCCAGCAGCTCGTACAGGGTGGGGTCCTACGAGCAGTACTTC. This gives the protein CASSSYRVGSYEQYF.

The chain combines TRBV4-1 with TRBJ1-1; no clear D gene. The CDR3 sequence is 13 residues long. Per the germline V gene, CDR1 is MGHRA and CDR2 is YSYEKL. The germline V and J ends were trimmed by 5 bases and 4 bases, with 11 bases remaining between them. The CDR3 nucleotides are TGCGCCAGCAGCACCGGGAGTAGCACTGAAGCTTTCTTT. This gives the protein CASSTGSSTEAFF.

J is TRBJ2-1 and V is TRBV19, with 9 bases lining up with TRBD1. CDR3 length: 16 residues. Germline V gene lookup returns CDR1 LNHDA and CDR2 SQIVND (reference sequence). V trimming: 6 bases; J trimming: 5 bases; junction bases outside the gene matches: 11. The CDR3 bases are TGTGCCAGTAGGAAGGGGGGACAGGGCTTTAACAATGAGCAGTTCTTC. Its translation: CASRKGGQGFNNEQFF.

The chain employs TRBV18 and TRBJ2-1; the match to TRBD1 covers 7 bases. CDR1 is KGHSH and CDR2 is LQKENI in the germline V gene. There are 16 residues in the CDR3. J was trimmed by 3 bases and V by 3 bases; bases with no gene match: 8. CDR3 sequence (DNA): TGTGCCAGCTCACCCCTCGGACAGGCGGGCTACAATGAGCAGTTCTTC. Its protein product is CASSPLGQAGYNEQFF. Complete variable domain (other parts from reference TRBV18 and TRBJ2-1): NAGVMQNPRHLVRRRGQEARLRCSPMKGHSHVYWYRQLPEEGLKFMVYLQKENIIDESGMPKERFSAEFPKEGPSILRIQQVVRGDSAAYFCASSPLGQAGYNEQFFGPGTRLTVL.

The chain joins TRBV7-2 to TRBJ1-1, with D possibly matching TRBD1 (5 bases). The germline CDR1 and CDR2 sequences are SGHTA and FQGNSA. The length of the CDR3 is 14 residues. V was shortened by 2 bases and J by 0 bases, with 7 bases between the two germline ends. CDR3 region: CASSLNRMNTEAFF. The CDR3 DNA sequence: TGTGCCAGCAGCTTAAACAGGATGAACACTGAAGCTTTCTTT.

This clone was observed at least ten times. The CDR3 DNA sequence: TGTGCCAGCTCACCATCTCGCACAGATACGCAGTATTTT. It codes for CASSPSRTDTQYF. The V and J genes are TRBV18 and TRBJ2-3; D ambiguous. Trimming cost V 2 bases and J 1 base, with 4 bases left between them. The CDR3 loop spans 13 amino acids. From germline, CDR1 is KGHSH and CDR2 LQKENI. Based on the CDR3 plus reference TRBV18 and TRBJ2-3, the full variable domain is NAGVMQNPRHLVRRRGQEARLRCSPMKGHSHVYWYRQLPEEGLKFMVYLQKENIIDESGMPKERFSAEFPKEGPSILRIQQVVRGDSAAYFCASSPSRTDTQYFGPGTRLTVL.

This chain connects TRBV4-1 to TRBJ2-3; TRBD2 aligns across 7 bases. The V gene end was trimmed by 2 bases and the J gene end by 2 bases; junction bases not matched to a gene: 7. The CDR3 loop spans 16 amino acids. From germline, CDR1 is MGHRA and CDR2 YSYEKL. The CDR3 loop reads CASSQRAGELTDTQYF. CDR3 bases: TGCGCCAGCAGCCAAAGGGCGGGGGAACTCACAGATACGCAGTATTTT.

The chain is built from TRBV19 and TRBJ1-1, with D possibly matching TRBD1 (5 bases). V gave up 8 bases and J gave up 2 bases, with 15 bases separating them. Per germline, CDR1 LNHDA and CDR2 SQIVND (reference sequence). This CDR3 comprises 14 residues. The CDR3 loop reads CASAPIDRNTEAFF. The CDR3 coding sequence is TGTGCCAGTGCGCCTATAGACAGAAACACTGAAGCTTTCTTT.

CDR3 sequence reads: CASSLSLYSNQPQHF. The CDR3 DNA is TGTGCCAGCAGTTTATCCCTTTATAGCAATCAGCCCCAGCATTTT. V is TRBV28 and J is TRBJ1-5; unclear D gene. The germline V gene has CDR1 MDHEN and CDR2 SYDVKM. Trimming took off 1 base at V and 0 bases at J, with 7 bases between the two ends. This CDR3 is 15 amino acids long.

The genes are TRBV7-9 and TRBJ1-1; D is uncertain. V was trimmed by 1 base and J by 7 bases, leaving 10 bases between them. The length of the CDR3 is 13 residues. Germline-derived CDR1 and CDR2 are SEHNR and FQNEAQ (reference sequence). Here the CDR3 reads CASSLEGGFEAFF. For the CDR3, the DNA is TGTGCCAGCAGCTTAGAAGGAGGGTTTGAAGCTTTCTTT.

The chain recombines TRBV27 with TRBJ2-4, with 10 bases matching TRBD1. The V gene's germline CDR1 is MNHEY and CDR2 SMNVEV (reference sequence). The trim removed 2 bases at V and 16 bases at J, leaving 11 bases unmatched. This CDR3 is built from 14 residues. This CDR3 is CASSLGQGVGESYF. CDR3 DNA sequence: TGTGCCAGCAGTTTAGGACAGGGGGTGGGTGAATCCTACTTC.

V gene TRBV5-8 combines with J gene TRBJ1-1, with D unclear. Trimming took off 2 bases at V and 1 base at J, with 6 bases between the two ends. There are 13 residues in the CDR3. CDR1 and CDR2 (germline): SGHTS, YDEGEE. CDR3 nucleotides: TGTGCCAGCAGCTTTGAAGCGAACACTGAAGCTTTCTTT. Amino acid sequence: CASSFEANTEAFF.

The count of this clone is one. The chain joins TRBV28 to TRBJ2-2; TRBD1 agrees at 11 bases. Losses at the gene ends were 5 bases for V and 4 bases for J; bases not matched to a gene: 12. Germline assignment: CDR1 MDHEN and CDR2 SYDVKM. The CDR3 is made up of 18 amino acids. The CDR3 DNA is TGTGCCAGCAGTATACCCTTGGGGACAGGGGGTGGCACCGGGGAGCTGTTTTTT. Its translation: CASSIPLGTGGGTGELFF.

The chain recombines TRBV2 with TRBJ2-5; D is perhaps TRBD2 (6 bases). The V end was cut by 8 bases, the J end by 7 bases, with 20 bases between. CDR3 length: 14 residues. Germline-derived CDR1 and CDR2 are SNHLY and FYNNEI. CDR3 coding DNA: TGTGCCAGCTTGGAGCAGGGCCTCGGGGGGACCCAGTACTTC. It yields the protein CASLEQGLGGTQYF.

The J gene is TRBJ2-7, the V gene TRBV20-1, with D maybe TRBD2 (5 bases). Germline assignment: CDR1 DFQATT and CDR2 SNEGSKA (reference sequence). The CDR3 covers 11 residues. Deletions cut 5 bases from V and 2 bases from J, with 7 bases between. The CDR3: CSAWRAYEQYF. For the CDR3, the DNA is TGCAGTGCTTGGCGGGCCTACGAGCAGTACTTC.

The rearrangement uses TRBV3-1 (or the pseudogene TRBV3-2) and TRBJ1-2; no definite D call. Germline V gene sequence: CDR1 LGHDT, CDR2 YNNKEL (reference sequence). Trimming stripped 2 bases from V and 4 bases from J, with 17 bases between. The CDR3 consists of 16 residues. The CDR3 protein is CASSQRSVPGSYGYTF. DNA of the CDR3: TGTGCCAGCAGCCAAAGAAGCGTTCCGGGGTCCTATGGCTACACCTTC.

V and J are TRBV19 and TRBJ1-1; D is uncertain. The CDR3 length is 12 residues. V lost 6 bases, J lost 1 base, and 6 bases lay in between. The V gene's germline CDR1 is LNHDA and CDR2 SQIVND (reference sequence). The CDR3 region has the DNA TGTGCCAGTAGGATCGGGAACACTGAAGCTTTCTTT. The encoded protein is CASRIGNTEAFF.

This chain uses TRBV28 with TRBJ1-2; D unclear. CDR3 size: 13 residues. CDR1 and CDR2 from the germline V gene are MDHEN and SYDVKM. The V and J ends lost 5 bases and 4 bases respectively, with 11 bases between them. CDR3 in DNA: TGTGCCAGCAGTCCCCCGGGGAGCTATGGCTACACCTTC. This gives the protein CASSPPGSYGYTF.

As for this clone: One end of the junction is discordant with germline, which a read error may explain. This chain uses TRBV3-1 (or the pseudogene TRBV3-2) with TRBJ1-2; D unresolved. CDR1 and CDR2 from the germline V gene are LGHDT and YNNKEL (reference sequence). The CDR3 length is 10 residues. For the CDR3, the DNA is TGTGCCAGCAGCCAAGGGCGGTTGTTCTTC. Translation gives CASSQGRLFF.

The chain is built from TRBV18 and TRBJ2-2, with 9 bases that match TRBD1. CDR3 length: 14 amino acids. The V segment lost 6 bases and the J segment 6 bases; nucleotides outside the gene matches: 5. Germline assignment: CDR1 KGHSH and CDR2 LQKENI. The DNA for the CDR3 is TGTGCCAGCTCGCCGGGACAGGGCGCCGGGGAGCTGTTTTTT. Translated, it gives CASSPGQGAGELFF.